The 31 T cell receptor beta chains below all came from one sample that was sequenced in a study of blood T cell repertoires in COVID-19. Profiled with immunoSEQ multiplex PCR; TCRdb holds only in-frame clones, not every one. The repertoire has 300,000 to 350,000 clones, 90% of them found once; the top ten carry approximately 7.5%. Sequenced input: peripheral blood. The receptor source for this set is a woman aged 30 to 39 with COVID-19, enrolled during active disease.

CDR3 sequence (DNA): TGCGCCAGCAGCAAAGGACATACCCAAGAGACCCAGTACTTC. Translated: CASSKGHTQETQYF. This chain joins TRBV5-1 and TRBJ2-5; tentative D call: TRBD1 (5 bases). This CDR3 has 14 amino acids. Germline values: CDR1 SGHRS, CDR2 YFSETQ. Trimming took 4 bases from V and 1 from J, leaving 11 bases between them.

The chain couples TRBV11-2 to TRBJ2-1, with 9 bases identical to TRBD2. Germline V gene lookup returns CDR1 SGHAT and CDR2 FQNNGV. Losses at the gene ends were 5 bases for V and 0 bases for J; bases not matched to a gene: 2. The length of the CDR3 is 15 residues. The CDR3 region has the DNA TGTGCCAGCAGCCGTAGCGGGAGCTCCTACAATGAGCAGTTCTTC. Its protein product is CASSRSGSSYNEQFF.

The V call is TRBV28, the J call TRBJ1-4, with 7 bases that match TRBD1. The V segment lost 2 bases and the J segment 3 bases; nucleotides outside the gene matches: 6. This CDR3 is built from 16 residues. Germline values: CDR1 MDHEN, CDR2 SYDVKM. CDR3 sequence: CASSLQGVGANEKLFF. The CDR3 DNA reads as TGTGCCAGCAGTTTACAGGGGGTAGGGGCTAATGAAAAACTGTTTTTT.

CDR3 protein: CASSPYSGSGTDTQYF. As DNA, the CDR3 is TGTGCCAGCAGCCCCTATAGCGGGAGTGGCACAGATACGCAGTATTTT. The chain links TRBV9 to TRBJ2-3; 9 nucleotides match TRBD2. The CDR3 is 16 residues long. Germline lookup yields CDR1 SGDLS and CDR2 YYNGEE. J gave up 1 base and V 4 bases, and 7 bases lay outside the gene matches.

V usage is TRBV6-6 and J usage is TRBJ2-5; TRBD1 is a possible D gene (5 bases). V shed 6 bases and J shed 3 bases, with 14 bases lying between them. The germline gives CDR1 MNHNY, CDR2 SVGAGI (reference sequence). The CDR3 extends over 14 amino acids. The DNA for the CDR3 is TGTGCCAGCAGGACCCCCACAGGAGAAGAGACCCAGTACTTC. Translated: CASRTPTGEETQYF.

The CDR3 region is CASSQAETGVRIEQFF. In nucleotides, the CDR3 is TGCGCCAGCAGCCAAGCGGAGACAGGGGTTCGAATTGAGCAGTTCTTC. The gene calls are TRBV4-1 and TRBJ2-1; 8 bases are a match to TRBD1. Germline V gene sequence: CDR1 MGHRA, CDR2 YSYEKL. V dropped 1 base and J dropped 9; count of bases not matched to a gene: 11. CDR3 length: 16 residues.

The gene calls are TRBV6-5 and TRBJ1-4; TRBD1 matches at 8 bases. The V and J ends lost 6 bases and 8 bases, in that order; junction bases with no gene match: 8. Germline CDR1 reads MNHEY; CDR2 reads SVGAGI. There are 14 residues in the CDR3. The CDR3 reads CASRRQGLDEKLFF. Here the CDR3 DNA reads TGTGCCAGCAGAAGACAGGGGTTAGACGAAAAACTGTTTTTT.

This clone was picked up one time. V gene TRBV2 combines with J gene TRBJ1-4, with D uncertain. This CDR3 spans 15 amino acids. Germline lookup yields CDR1 SNHLY and CDR2 FYNNEI. The V gene lost 2 bases and the J gene lost 4 bases, with 11 bases spanning the gap. In DNA form, the CDR3 reads TGTGCCAGCAGTGAAAGGCGGCGGATTAATGAAAAACTGTTTTTT. Its translation is CASSERRRINEKLFF.

The chain uses TRBV5-6 and TRBJ1-2, with a possible D match to TRBD1 (5 bases). The CDR3 runs 12 residues. Trimming cost V 4 bases and J 11 bases, with 15 bases left between them. Germline V CDR1 and CDR2: SGHDT, YYEEEE. CDR3 nucleotides: TGTGCCAGCAGCAGAAACCCGGGACTATACACCTTC. Amino acid sequence: CASSRNPGLYTF. The complete variable domain, with remaining parts taken from reference TRBV5-6 and TRBJ1-2, reads DAGVTQSPTHLIKTRGQQVTLRCSPKSGHDTVSWYQQALGQGPQFIFQYYEEEERQRGNFPDRFSGHQFPNYSSELNVNALLLGDSALYLCASSRNPGLYTFGSGTRLTVV.

J is TRBJ2-1 and V is TRBV30, with 7 nucleotides matching TRBD2. V dropped 4 bases and J dropped 2; count of bases not matched to a gene: 2. The CDR3 totals 13 residues. Germline CDR1 GTSNPN, CDR2 SVGIG (reference sequence). The CDR3 spells CAWKGGPYNEQFF. As DNA, the CDR3 is TGTGCCTGGAAGGGAGGGCCCTACAATGAGCAGTTCTTC.

The J gene is TRBJ1-1, the V gene TRBV2; D is possibly TRBD1 (6 bases). This CDR3 has 14 residues. V lost 6 bases to trimming and J lost 3 bases, with 14 bases between them. Germline V gene data show CDR1 as SNHLY and CDR2 as FYNNEI. CDR3: CASRLQGPYTEAFF. CDR3 DNA sequence: TGTGCCAGCAGGCTACAGGGACCTTACACTGAAGCTTTCTTT.

The rearrangement links TRBV27 to TRBJ2-1; D is perhaps TRBD2 (6 bases). The CDR3 is 11 residues long. Germline lookup yields CDR1 MNHEY and CDR2 SMNVEV (reference sequence). Deletions cut 6 bases from V and 9 bases from J, with 9 bases between. As DNA, the CDR3 is TGTGCCAGCAGGTTGGGGGGTGAGCAGTTCTTC. This translates into CASRLGGEQFF.

The chain recombines TRBV2 with TRBJ1-5; no reliable D call. V was trimmed by 2 bases and J by 0 bases, leaving 11 bases between them. This CDR3 has 16 amino acids. Germline-derived CDR1 and CDR2 are SNHLY and FYNNEI. CDR3 residues: CASSELGRNSNQPQHF. As DNA, the CDR3 is TGTGCCAGCAGTGAATTGGGCAGGAATAGCAATCAGCCCCAGCATTTT.

The chain recombines TRBV7-2 with TRBJ1-4; 7 bases fit TRBD1. Germline assignment: CDR1 SGHTA and CDR2 FQGNSA. The CDR3 is 16 amino acids. Losses at the gene ends were 5 bases for V and 5 bases for J; bases not matched to a gene: 11. The chain's CDR3 is CASSIRQGGLNEKLFF. The CDR3 region has the DNA TGTGCCAGCAGCATCCGACAGGGAGGTTTAAATGAAAAACTGTTTTTT.

The rearrangement links TRBV5-1 to TRBJ1-2; D not certain. Trimming took off 0 bases at V and 8 bases at J, with 11 bases between the two ends. The CDR3 loop spans 13 amino acids. The V gene's germline CDR1 is SGHRS and CDR2 YFSETQ. The CDR3 protein is CASSLAVAGGYTF. The CDR3, as DNA: TGCGCCAGCAGCTTGGCCGTGGCAGGCGGCTACACCTTC.

The chain couples TRBV2 to TRBJ1-1, with TRBD1 identical over 8 bases. With V trimmed by 11 bases and J by 0 bases, 5 bases remained unmatched. CDR1 is SNHLY and CDR2 is FYNNEI in the germline V gene. The CDR3 runs to 13 residues. The chain's CDR3 is CAGKGQVNTEAFF. CDR3 coding DNA: TGTGCCGGCAAGGGACAGGTGAACACTGAAGCTTTCTTT.

The V call is TRBV19, the J call TRBJ2-3; no definite D call. CDR3 length: 15 amino acids. V lost 5 bases and J lost 1, with 13 bases in between. CDR1 and CDR2 (germline): LNHDA, SQIVND (reference sequence). The CDR3 bases are TGTGCCAGTAGTGTACCCGGGTTCGGCACAGATACGCAGTATTTT. Translated: CASSVPGFGTDTQYF.

CDR3 in amino acids: CASSEGGGSGNTIYF. The CDR3 nucleotides are TGTGCCAGCAGCGAGGGGGGGGGATCCGGAAACACCATATATTTT. This rearrangement joins TRBV3-1 (or the pseudogene TRBV3-2) to TRBJ1-3; tentatively, D is TRBD1 (6 bases). The CDR3 has 15 residues. Between the trimmed V and J ends, which lost 5 bases and 4 bases, there was a span of 15 bases. CDR1 is LGHDT and CDR2 is YNNKEL in the germline V gene (reference sequence).

This clone was counted a single time. The chain uses TRBV5-1 and TRBJ2-5, with TRBD1 identical over 8 bases. The V gene end was trimmed by 2 bases and the J gene end by 5 bases; junction bases not matched to a gene: 5. Germline V gene lookup returns CDR1 SGHRS and CDR2 YFSETQ. This CDR3 is built from 14 residues. The CDR3 loop is CASSFDRGWETQYF. The CDR3 DNA follows: TGCGCCAGCAGCTTCGACAGGGGTTGGGAGACCCAGTACTTC. Full variable domain (missing parts from reference TRBV5-1 and TRBJ2-5): KAGVTQTPRYLIKTRGQQVTLSCSPISGHRSVSWYQQTPGQGLQFLFEYFSETQRNKGNFPGRFSGRQFSNSRSEMNVSTLELGDSALYLCASSFDRGWETQYFGPGTRLLVL.

The chain links TRBV24-1 to TRBJ2-2, with 8 bases identical to TRBD2. Germline lookup yields CDR1 KGHDR and CDR2 SFDVKD. J lost 6 bases, V lost 7 bases, and 9 bases had no gene match. This CDR3 spans 15 amino acids. The CDR3 sequence is CATRGPGGIPGELFF. The DNA for the CDR3 is TGTGCCACCAGGGGTCCGGGAGGGATCCCCGGGGAGCTGTTTTTT.

This clone appeared a single time. CDR3 loop: CASSLDRGWTEAFF. The CDR3 DNA follows: TGCGCCAGCAGCTTGGACAGGGGGTGGACTGAAGCTTTCTTT. The rearrangement links TRBV5-1 to TRBJ1-1, with 8 bases that match TRBD1. This CDR3 comprises 14 residues. Germline CDR1 and CDR2: SGHRS and YFSETQ. The V and J ends lost 0 bases and 5 bases, in that order; junction bases with no gene match: 3.

This rearrangement joins TRBV7-3 to TRBJ2-1; D is possibly TRBD1 (5 bases). The CDR3 totals 15 residues. Trimming pared 1 base from V and 4 bases from J, leaving 11 bases between. Germline values: CDR1 SGHTA, CDR2 FQGTGA. The CDR3 reads CASSLIVRQYNEQFF. The CDR3 bases are TGTGCCAGCAGCTTAATTGTTCGACAGTACAATGAGCAGTTCTTC.

The chain couples TRBV7-8 to TRBJ2-2; unclear D gene. Trimming shortened V by 3 bases and J by 5 bases, and 7 bases separated the two germline ends. Germline assignment: CDR1 SGHVS and CDR2 FQNEAQ. The CDR3 sequence is 13 residues long. This CDR3 is CASSLLSTGELFF. Written as DNA, the CDR3 is TGTGCCAGCAGCTTGTTGTCGACCGGGGAGCTGTTTTTT. The full variable domain, in which reference TRBV7-8 and TRBJ2-2 provide the parts outside the CDR3, is GAGVSQSPRYKVAKRGQDVALRCDPISGHVSLFWYQQALGQGPEFLTYFQNEAQLDKSGLPSDRFFAERPEGSVSTLKIQRTQQEDSAVYLCASSLLSTGELFFGEGSRLTVL.

The CDR3 protein is CASSQGPGASNQPQHF. The CDR3 coding sequence is TGCGCCAGCAGCCAAGGGCCAGGGGCGAGCAATCAGCCCCAGCATTTT. The V call is TRBV4-1, the J call TRBJ1-5; tentatively, D is TRBD1 (6 bases). Germline V gene sequence: CDR1 MGHRA, CDR2 YSYEKL. This CDR3 spans 16 amino acids. V lost 1 base and J 1 base, leaving 11 bases between the germline ends.

The J gene is TRBJ1-1, the V gene TRBV28; 8 nucleotides line up with TRBD1. The CDR3 extends over 14 amino acids. With 8 bases clipped from V and 1 base from J, the junction kept 6 bases outside the gene matches. Germline CDR1 and CDR2: MDHEN and SYDVKM. CDR3 bases: TGTGCCAGCGGGATGGGACAGGAGAACACTGAAGCTTTCTTT. Translation: CASGMGQENTEAFF.

The chain combines TRBV6-5 with TRBJ1-4; TRBD1 matches at 7 bases. With V trimmed by 0 bases and J by 8 bases, 6 bases remained unmatched. Germline V gene sequence: CDR1 MNHEY, CDR2 SVGAGI. The CDR3 sequence is 15 residues long. The CDR3 region is CASSYSGQLGEKLFF. In DNA form, the CDR3 reads TGTGCCAGCAGTTACTCGGGACAGCTGGGGGAAAAACTGTTTTTT.

The chain links TRBV12-5 to TRBJ2-5, with 11 bases aligning to TRBD2. The V gene end was trimmed by 6 bases and the J gene end by 4 bases; junction bases not matched to a gene: 4. The CDR3 is made up of 14 amino acids. Germline V gene data show CDR1 as LGHNT and CDR2 as FRNRAP. The CDR3 region is CASGYGLAGETQYF. The CDR3, as DNA: TGTGCTAGTGGCTATGGACTAGCGGGAGAGACCCAGTACTTC.

This clone was detected only a few times. The chain joins TRBV30 to TRBJ1-3; D is undetermined. Germline assignment: CDR1 GTSNPN and CDR2 SVGIG (reference sequence). With 4 bases removed from V and 1 base from J, the gap between germline ends came to 11 bases. CDR3 length: 14 amino acids. The CDR3 loop is CAWTLSSSGNTIYF. The DNA for the CDR3 is TGTGCCTGGACCTTGTCCTCGTCTGGAAACACCATATATTTT.

The chain carries TRBV2 and TRBJ2-7, with D tentatively TRBD2 (5 bases). Germline V CDR1 and CDR2: SNHLY, FYNNEI. The CDR3 is 14 residues long. V was trimmed by 1 base and J by 2 bases, leaving 9 bases between them. DNA for the CDR3: TGTGCCAGCAGTGAAGTCGGGAACCCCTACGAGCAGTACTTC. Its translation is CASSEVGNPYEQYF. Supplemented by reference TRBV2 and TRBJ2-7, the full variable domain reads EPEVTQTPSHQVTQMGQEVILRCVPISNHLYFYWYRQILGQKVEFLVSFYNNEISEKSEIFDDQFSVERPDGSNFTLKIRSTKLEDSAMYFCASSEVGNPYEQYFGPGTRLTVT.

The rearrangement links TRBV7-8 to TRBJ2-3; D uncertain. Germline V CDR1 and CDR2: SGHVS, FQNEAQ. Trimming pared 5 bases from V and 2 bases from J, leaving 5 bases between. The CDR3 length is 12 residues. The CDR3 spells CASSPSTDTQYF. The CDR3 region has the DNA TGTGCCAGCAGCCCTTCCACAGATACGCAGTATTTT.

The V call is TRBV9, the J call TRBJ2-3; TRBD2 matches 11 bases. The CDR3 has 13 amino acids. Germline-derived CDR1 and CDR2 are SGDLS and YYNGEE. Trimming at V came to 3 bases and at J to 11 bases, leaving 5 bases not matched to a gene. CDR3 loop: CASSASGTSGQYF. In nucleotides, the CDR3 is TGTGCCAGCAGCGCTTCCGGGACTAGCGGGCAGTATTTT.